These T cell receptor beta chains were read from a single sample in a study of T cells after yellow fever vaccination. TCRdb reprocessed the 5' RACE reads with MiXCR, giving one entry per CDR3 protein. The data contain about 320,000 distinct CDR3 sequences, about 10% of them seen just once; the ten biggest clones take up about 3%. The sample was CD4+ T cells sorted from PBMCs, taken 45 days after the yellow fever booster vaccination. The receptors derive from a man aged 18 to 29 who received the YFV17D yellow fever vaccine. Each CDR3 is given with its conserved first and last residue. Each record gives: D gene, V gene, J gene, clone size, CDR3 DNA, CDR3 protein. The D gene is left open where the match is weak. The size field is filled for only some rows; it gives once, few, many or a size class.

D gene: -
V gene: TRBV6-2/TRBV6-3
J gene: TRBJ2-5
clone size: few
CDR3 DNA: TGTGCCAGTCTACAGGGAGGAGAGACCCAGTACTTC
CDR3 protein: CASLQGGETQYF

D gene: TRBD2
V gene: TRBV7-8
J gene: TRBJ2-7
clone size: few
CDR3 DNA: TGTGCCAGCAGCTTAGCCGGGACTAGCGGGGGATACGAGCAGTACTTC
CDR3 protein: CASSLAGTSGGYEQYF

D gene: -
V gene: TRBV6-5
J gene: TRBJ1-2
clone size: few
CDR3 DNA: TGTGCCAGCAGTTACCGGCAGGGCTATGGCTACACCTTC
CDR3 protein: CASSYRQGYGYTF

D gene: -
V gene: TRBV29-1
J gene: TRBJ2-3
clone size: few
CDR3 DNA: TGCAGCGGCGCTAGTACGAGCACAGATACGCAGTATTTT
CDR3 protein: CSGASTSTDTQYF

D gene: TRBD1
V gene: TRBV7-7
J gene: TRBJ2-5
clone size: many
CDR3 DNA: TGTGCCAGCAGCCAGGGACAGGGGAGTGAGACCCAGTACTTC
CDR3 protein: CASSQGQGSETQYF

D gene: -
V gene: TRBV9
J gene: TRBJ2-3
clone size: many
CDR3 DNA: TGTGCCAGCAGCCCCCGGGGTGGAGATACGCAGTATTTT
CDR3 protein: CASSPRGGDTQYF

D gene: -
V gene: TRBV20-1
J gene: TRBJ2-6
clone size: -
CDR3 DNA: TGCAGTGCCCCCCTCTCGGGGGCCAACGTCCTGACTTTC
CDR3 protein: CSAPLSGANVLTF

D gene: TRBD2
V gene: TRBV28
J gene: TRBJ2-2
clone size: -
CDR3 DNA: TGTGCCAGCAGCTGGGGGAGGGGCCTGAACACCGGGGAGCTGTTTTTT
CDR3 protein: CASSWGRGLNTGELFF

D gene: TRBD2
V gene: TRBV5-4
J gene: TRBJ2-2
clone size: -
CDR3 DNA: TGTGCCAGCAGCTTGGGCCTAGCGGGCCGAACCGGGGAGCTGTTTTTT
CDR3 protein: CASSLGLAGRTGELFF

D gene: -
V gene: TRBV5-1
J gene: TRBJ2-2
clone size: -
CDR3 DNA: TGCGCCAGCAGCTTCAGGTCCGGGGAGCTGTTTTTT
CDR3 protein: CASSFRSGELFF

D gene: -
V gene: TRBV7-9
J gene: TRBJ1-4
clone size: -
CDR3 DNA: TGTGCCAGCAGCTTACTCCCCGGGACCACTGAAAAACTGTTTTTT
CDR3 protein: CASSLLPGTTEKLFF

D gene: -
V gene: TRBV6-1
J gene: TRBJ1-1
clone size: few
CDR3 DNA: TGTGCCAGCAGTGAAGGGGTTTCAAGCCACTTT
CDR3 protein: CASSEGVSSHF

D gene: TRBD2
V gene: TRBV12-5
J gene: TRBJ2-1
clone size: few
CDR3 DNA: TGTGCTAGTGGTTCCGGACTAGCGGTTTACAATGAGCAGTTCTTC
CDR3 protein: CASGSGLAVYNEQFF

D gene: -
V gene: TRBV4-3
J gene: TRBJ2-7
clone size: -
CDR3 DNA: TGCGCCAGCAGCCAACAGCAGGGCTACGAGCGGTACTTC
CDR3 protein: CASSQQQGYERYF

D gene: -
V gene: TRBV12-3/TRBV12-4
J gene: TRBJ2-1
clone size: few
CDR3 DNA: TGTGCCAGCCTCAAGGGGGGAGTCCACAATGAGCAGTTCTTC
CDR3 protein: CASLKGGVHNEQFF

D gene: -
V gene: TRBV7-7
J gene: TRBJ2-3
clone size: -
CDR3 DNA: TGTGCCAGCAGCCCCTTAGGGGGGCCGGGCACAGATACGCAGTATTTT
CDR3 protein: CASSPLGGPGTDTQYF

D gene: -
V gene: TRBV18
J gene: TRBJ2-1
clone size: many
CDR3 DNA: TGTGCCAGCTCCCCGGACAGATCCTACAATGAGCAGTTCTTC
CDR3 protein: CASSPDRSYNEQFF

D gene: -
V gene: TRBV6-2/TRBV6-3
J gene: TRBJ1-5
clone size: -
CDR3 DNA: TGTGCCAGCAGTCCTCCCTTCCATAGCAATCAGCCCCAGCATTTT
CDR3 protein: CASSPPFHSNQPQHF

D gene: -
V gene: TRBV10-3
J gene: TRBJ1-2
clone size: -
CDR3 DNA: TGTGCCATCAGTGAAGCCCTCCGGGGGCAGAACTATGGCTACACCTTC
CDR3 protein: CAISEALRGQNYGYTF

D gene: -
V gene: TRBV11-2
J gene: TRBJ2-3
clone size: few
CDR3 DNA: TGTGCCAGCAGCCTCCCCGGGGGGCCGGGGGATACGCAGTATTTT
CDR3 protein: CASSLPGGPGDTQYF

D gene: TRBD1
V gene: TRBV27
J gene: TRBJ1-2
clone size: -
CDR3 DNA: TGTGCCAGCAGCACTTCAGTCGCAGGGGGGACTAACTATGGCTACACCTTC
CDR3 protein: CASSTSVAGGTNYGYTF

D gene: TRBD1
V gene: TRBV29-1
J gene: TRBJ1-1
clone size: many
CDR3 DNA: TGCAGCGTTGATTTTCCGGGACAGATGAACACTGAAGCTTTCTTT
CDR3 protein: CSVDFPGQMNTEAFF

D gene: -
V gene: TRBV5-6
J gene: TRBJ2-1
clone size: few
CDR3 DNA: TGTGCCAGCAGTCGACAGGTTGAGCAGTTCTTC
CDR3 protein: CASSRQVEQFF

D gene: -
V gene: TRBV5-1
J gene: TRBJ1-5
clone size: -
CDR3 DNA: TGCGCCAGCAGCTTGGAGGCAGGGATTCAGCCCCAGCATTTT
CDR3 protein: CASSLEAGIQPQHF

D gene: TRBD1
V gene: TRBV29-1
J gene: TRBJ1-5
clone size: -
CDR3 DNA: TGCAGCGTGAGACTAACAGGGGGCAATCAGCCCCAGCATTTT
CDR3 protein: CSVRLTGGNQPQHF

D gene: -
V gene: TRBV10-3
J gene: TRBJ1-2
clone size: many
CDR3 DNA: TGTGCCATCAGTGAGTCGCCAGGCCGTAGTTATGGCTACACCTTC
CDR3 protein: CAISESPGRSYGYTF

D gene: -
V gene: TRBV3-1
J gene: TRBJ1-3
clone size: few
CDR3 DNA: TGTGCCAGCAGCCAATACAGGGACGGAAACACCATATATTTT
CDR3 protein: CASSQYRDGNTIYF

D gene: -
V gene: TRBV7-9
J gene: TRBJ2-5
clone size: many
CDR3 DNA: TGTGCCAGCAGCATCGGGGTGTCGGGCACCCGGGGGAAAGAGACCCAGTACTTC
CDR3 protein: CASSIGVSGTRGKETQYF

D gene: TRBD2
V gene: TRBV7-8
J gene: TRBJ2-1
clone size: few
CDR3 DNA: TGTGCCAGCAGCTTCACTAGCGGGGGGGCCTTTTATACCAATGAGCAGTTCTTC
CDR3 protein: CASSFTSGGAFYTNEQFF

D gene: -
V gene: TRBV20-1
J gene: TRBJ2-7
clone size: -
CDR3 DNA: TGCAGTGCTAGAGATCCGGGGGCAACCTACGAGCAGTACTTC
CDR3 protein: CSARDPGATYEQYF

D gene: -
V gene: TRBV12-3/TRBV12-4
J gene: TRBJ1-5
clone size: few
CDR3 DNA: TGTGCCAGCAGTTCAACAAGGGGGCAGCCCCAGCATTTT
CDR3 protein: CASSSTRGQPQHF

D gene: TRBD1
V gene: TRBV20-1
J gene: TRBJ1-1
clone size: -
CDR3 DNA: TGCAGTGCTAGAGATCGTCAGGGGGCGACTGAAGCTTTCTTT
CDR3 protein: CSARDRQGATEAFF

D gene: TRBD1
V gene: TRBV29-1
J gene: TRBJ1-4
clone size: -
CDR3 DNA: TGCAGCGTTTCGACAGGGGCGGGAAAACTGTTTTTT
CDR3 protein: CSVSTGAGKLFF

D gene: TRBD1
V gene: TRBV6-6
J gene: TRBJ2-7
clone size: -
CDR3 DNA: TGTGCCAGCAGCCAGACAGGGTGGGAGCAGTACTTC
CDR3 protein: CASSQTGWEQYF

D gene: -
V gene: TRBV7-2
J gene: TRBJ2-2
clone size: -
CDR3 DNA: TGTGCCAGCAGCTACAAGGGGACGTGGGAGCTGTTTTTT
CDR3 protein: CASSYKGTWELFF

D gene: TRBD1
V gene: TRBV29-1
J gene: TRBJ2-5
clone size: few
CDR3 DNA: TGCAGCGTTGAAAATAACAGGGGGTCGGGGGAGACCCAGTACTTC
CDR3 protein: CSVENNRGSGETQYF

D gene: TRBD1
V gene: TRBV4-2
J gene: TRBJ2-1
clone size: many
CDR3 DNA: TGTGCCAGCAGCCAAGAAGACAGGGGTGGATACAATGAGCAGTTCTTC
CDR3 protein: CASSQEDRGGYNEQFF

D gene: -
V gene: TRBV15
J gene: TRBJ2-6
clone size: few
CDR3 DNA: TGTGCCACCAGCAGGAACTCTGGGGCCAACGTCCTGACTTTC
CDR3 protein: CATSRNSGANVLTF

D gene: -
V gene: TRBV20-1
J gene: TRBJ1-3
clone size: -
CDR3 DNA: TGCAGTGCTAGAGTGGCAGGGGCTGGAAACACCATATATTTT
CDR3 protein: CSARVAGAGNTIYF

D gene: -
V gene: TRBV5-1
J gene: TRBJ1-4
clone size: few
CDR3 DNA: TGCGCCAGCAGCCTGGGACTGGTCGTAAATGAAAAACTGTTTTTT
CDR3 protein: CASSLGLVVNEKLFF